This TCR beta chain derives from a study of T cell changes during pregnancy in multiple sclerosis. The CDR3 totals 14 residues. The V end lost 7 bases, the J end lost 4 bases, and 14 bases lay between the germline ends. The germline V gene encodes CDR1 MNHEY and CDR2 SMNVEV (reference sequence). Only in-frame clones appear in the TCRdb table, and some are missing; sequencing was by immunoSEQ multiplex PCR. This sample yields 47,000 or so clones, of which 85% to 95% are seen a single time; roughly 0.5% belongs to the top ten. The sequenced sample was CD4+ T cells from peripheral blood mononuclear cells, obtained in the first trimester of pregnancy. The sequence came from a female donor with multiple sclerosis, enrolled in a pregnancy study. The rearrangement uses TRBV27 and TRBJ1-3, with no clear D. CDR3 sequence: CASMAPRPGNTIYF. CDR3 DNA sequence: TGTGCCAGCATGGCCCCGCGGCCCGGAAACACCATATATTTT.